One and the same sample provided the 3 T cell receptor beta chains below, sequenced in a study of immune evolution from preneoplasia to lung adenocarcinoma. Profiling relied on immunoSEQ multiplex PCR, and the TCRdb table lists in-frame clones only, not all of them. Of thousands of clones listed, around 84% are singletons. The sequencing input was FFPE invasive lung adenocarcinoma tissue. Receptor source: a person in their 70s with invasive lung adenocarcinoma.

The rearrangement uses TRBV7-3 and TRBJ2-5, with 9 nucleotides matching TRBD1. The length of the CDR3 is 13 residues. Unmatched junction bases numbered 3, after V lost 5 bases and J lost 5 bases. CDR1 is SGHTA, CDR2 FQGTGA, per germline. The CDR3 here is CASSLTGGETQYF. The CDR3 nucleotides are TGTGCCAGCAGCCTGACAGGGGGGGAGACCCAGTACTTC. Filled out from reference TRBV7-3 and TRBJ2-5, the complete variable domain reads GAGVSQTPSNKVTEKGKYVELRCDPISGHTALYWYRQSLGQGPEFLIYFQGTGAADDSGLPNDRFFAVRPEGSVSTLKIQRTERGDSAVYLCASSLTGGETQYFGPGTRLLVL.

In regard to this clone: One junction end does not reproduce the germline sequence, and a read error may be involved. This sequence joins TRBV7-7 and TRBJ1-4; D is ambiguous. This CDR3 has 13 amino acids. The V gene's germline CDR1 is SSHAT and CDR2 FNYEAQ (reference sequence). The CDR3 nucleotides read TGTGCTAGCAGCTTAGACTATAATGAAAAACTGTTTTTT. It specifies CASSLDYNEKLFF. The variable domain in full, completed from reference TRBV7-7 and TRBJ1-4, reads GAGVSQSPRYKVTKRGQDVTLRCDPISSHATLYWYQQALGQGPEFLTYFNYEAQPDKSGLPSDRFSAERPEGSISTLTIQRTEQRDSAMYRCASSLDYNEKLFFGSGTQLSVL.

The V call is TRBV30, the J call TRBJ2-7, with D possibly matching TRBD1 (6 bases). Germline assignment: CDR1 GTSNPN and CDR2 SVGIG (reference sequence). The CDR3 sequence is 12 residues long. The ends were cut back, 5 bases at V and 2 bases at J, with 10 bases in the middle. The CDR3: CAWGGQTYEQYF. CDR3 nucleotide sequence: TGTGCCTGGGGGGGACAAACCTACGAGCAGTACTTC.